A single T cell receptor (beta chain) is shown here with its context. Its specificity is unknown. This entry comes from a study of Ad26.COV2.S vaccination and SARS-CoV-2 variants. Study information: The donor was enrolled in the Ad26.COV2.S arm of the COV1001 trial. Whole-study findings and limits: Recipients given vaccine exceeded placebo recipients in spike-specific TCR breadth.

TCRdb's copy holds only in-frame clones and misses some; the assay was immunoSEQ multiplex PCR. The sample includes roughly 700,000 clones, roughly 90% of them seen just once. Treatment in this sample: around 19 received Ad26.COV2.S at low or high dose, single or two shots; 5 received placebo; per-sample allocation not given. Collection of samples fell on day 63 after the first vaccine or placebo injection. An 18-55-year-old adult in Boston served as donor. The source material was peripheral blood, sampled in a trial of Ad26.COV2.S vaccine versus placebo. The sequence was collected from a person aged 18-60 years who received the Ad26.COV2.S COVID-19 vaccine or a placebo.

The CDR3 nucleotides read TGTGCCAGCAGTTACGGGGGACAGGGCACTTCTGGCTACACCTTC. This codes for CASSYGGQGTSGYTF. This rearrangement joins TRBV6-5 to TRBJ1-2, with TRBD1 matching 9 bases. This CDR3 contains 15 residues. The germline V gene has CDR1 MNHEY and CDR2 SVGAGI. V lost 2 bases and J lost 7; bases outside the gene matches: 8.